This T cell receptor (beta chain) originates from a study of cytomegalovirus exposure and HLA in healthy donors. Study-level information: The approximately 110 validation repertoires used the same platform as the roughly 670 first-cohort repertoires, a later analysis reported.

Assay: immunoSEQ multiplex PCR; the TCRdb copy retains only in-frame clones and omits some. The sample records a few hundred thousand clones, around 89% being singletons. Germline loops: CDR1 SGHRS, CDR2 YFSETQ. Trimming shortened V by 2 bases and J by 3 bases, and 12 bases separated the two germline ends. This CDR3 region has 15 residues. This receptor was obtained from a woman between 18 and 29 years old in good health and CMV-seronegative. V gene TRBV5-1 combines with J gene TRBJ1-5; D might be TRBD1 (6 bases). Sequences were obtained from PBMCs. The CDR3 sequence is CASSLGQGSNQPQHF. The CDR3 DNA reads TGCGCCAGCAGCTTAGGCCAGGGGTCCAATCAGCCCCAGCATTTT. Full variable domain (rest looked up from reference TRBV5-1 and TRBJ1-5): KAGVTQTPRYLIKTRGQQVTLSCSPISGHRSVSWYQQTPGQGLQFLFEYFSETQRNKGNFPGRFSGRQFSNSRSEMNVSTLELGDSALYLCASSLGQGSNQPQHFGDGTRLSIL.